These T cell receptor beta chains were read from a single sample in a study of technical replicates of blood from several donors. Method: immunoSEQ multiplex PCR; TCRdb's copy keeps in-frame clones and lacks some. The table lists tens of thousands of clones, 92% of them singletons. The sequenced sample consisted of T cells isolated from PBMCs. The receptor source for this set is a human donor in good health. CDR3s include the opening cysteine and the closing phenylalanine or tryptophan. Fields, in order: clone size, J gene, V gene, CDR3 length, CDR3 protein. Some rows mark clone size as missing; the rest say once, few, many or name a class of expanded clone.

-,TRBJ2-5,TRBV18,14,CASSPQSAGETQYF
-,TRBJ2-5,TRBV5-1,10,CAIRYETQYF
once,TRBJ2-3,TRBV6-1,15,CASNGREWGTDTQYF
-,TRBJ1-1,TRBV5-1,15,CASSLGVLPNTEAFF
-,TRBJ1-2,TRBV21-1,14,CASSKRDRDGGYTF
-,TRBJ2-3,TRBV29-1,14,CSVEGAEGPDTQYF
-,TRBJ2-7,TRBV6-5,14,CASSPTGGPYEQYF
-,TRBJ1-4,TRBV7-9,14,CASSLSGGPEKLFF
once,TRBJ2-1,TRBV5-8,14,CASSLGDTHNEQFF
-,TRBJ2-1,TRBV7-8,16,CASSLALAGGSGEQFF
-,TRBJ2-5,TRBV29-1,16,CSVVRSLNRLQETQYF
-,TRBJ1-2,TRBV6-6,15,CASLGGGRGRGGYTF
-,TRBJ2-7,TRBV28,14,CASRPGQYSYEQYF
-,TRBJ2-7,TRBV10-3,15,CAIIKGQLQGYEQYF
-,TRBJ1-5,TRBV28,14,CASSDQGRGQPQHF
-,TRBJ2-7,TRBV7-2,13,CASSSDRGYEQYF
-,TRBJ2-1,TRBV2,15,CASSTVKGSYNEQFF
-,TRBJ2-7,TRBV29-1,14,CSVEGLADTYEQYF
-,TRBJ2-1,TRBV19,15,CASSIGTRGYNEQFF
-,TRBJ2-7,TRBV6-5,11,CASRLDYEQYF
-,TRBJ1-6,TRBV5-1,16,CASRRQGLLARSPLHF
-,TRBJ1-2,TRBV29-1,12,CSGKGDTYGYTF
-,TRBJ2-5,TRBV11-3,14,CASSSRTSQETQYF
-,TRBJ2-1,TRBV30,13,CAWSSPGFGEQFF
-,TRBJ1-5,TRBV9,15,CASSAQGNDNQPQHF
-,TRBJ2-7,TRBV19,14,CASSITGKTYEQYF
-,TRBJ2-7,TRBV7-3,14,CASSPTSVSYEQYF
-,TRBJ2-3,TRBV2,14,CASSRDRSTDTQYF
once,TRBJ1-1,TRBV19,15,CASSIGDRGATEAFF
-,TRBJ1-1,TRBV28,16,CASSLWTKRRNTEAFF
-,TRBJ1-2,TRBV12-5,15,CASGLVPGVNYGYTF